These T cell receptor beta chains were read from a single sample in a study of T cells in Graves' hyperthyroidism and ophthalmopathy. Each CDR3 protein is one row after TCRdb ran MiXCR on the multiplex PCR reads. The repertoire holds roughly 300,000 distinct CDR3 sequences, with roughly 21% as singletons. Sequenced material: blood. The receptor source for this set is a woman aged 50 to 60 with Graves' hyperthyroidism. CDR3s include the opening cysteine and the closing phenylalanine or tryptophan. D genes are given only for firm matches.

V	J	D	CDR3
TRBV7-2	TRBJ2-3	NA	CASSTLLRDTQYF
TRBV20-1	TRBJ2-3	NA	CSARDWVFGDTQYF
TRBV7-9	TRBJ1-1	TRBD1	CASSLVGQGPEAFF
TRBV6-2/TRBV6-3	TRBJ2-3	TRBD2	CASTRAGVGDTQYF
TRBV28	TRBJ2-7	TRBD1	CASSSRGRSAYEQYF
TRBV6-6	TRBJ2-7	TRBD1	CASSYSIGQGAYEQYF
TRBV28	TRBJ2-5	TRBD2	CASSPPPWTSGSGETQYF
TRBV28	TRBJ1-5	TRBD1	CASSSPGQASPQHF
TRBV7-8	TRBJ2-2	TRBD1	CASSLDEQGLRTGELLF
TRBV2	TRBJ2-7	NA	CASSEAFRWDFPYEQYF
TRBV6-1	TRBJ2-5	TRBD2	CASSRGAGGRETQYF
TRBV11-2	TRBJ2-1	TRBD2	CASSYTLSGGALDEQFF
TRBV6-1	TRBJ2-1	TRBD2	CASSSYSGAVDEQFF
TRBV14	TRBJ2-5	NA	CASSQTGETQYF
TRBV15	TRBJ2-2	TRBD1	CATSRGLRGQEGELFF
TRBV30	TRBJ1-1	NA	CAGTGTNLLNTEAFF
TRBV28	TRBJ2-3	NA	CASSLIGTGVGTDTQYF
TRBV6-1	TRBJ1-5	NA	CASSEFSRERKPQHF
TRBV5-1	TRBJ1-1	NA	CASSLARFKNTEAFF
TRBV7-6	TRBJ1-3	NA	CASSFDPPRGTAGNTIYF
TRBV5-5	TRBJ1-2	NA	CASSLEGVPRTYGYTF
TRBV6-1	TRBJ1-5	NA	CASSSRKHQPQHF
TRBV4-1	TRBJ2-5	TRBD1	CASSPYNSGTGPQETQYF
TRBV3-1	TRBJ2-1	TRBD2	CASSQRGTSGGQLYNEQFF
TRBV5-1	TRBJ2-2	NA	CASRTFLNTGELFF
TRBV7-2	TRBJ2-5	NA	CASSSGGRGETQYF
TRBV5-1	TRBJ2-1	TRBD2	CASSQRGGNNEQFF
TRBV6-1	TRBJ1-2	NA	CASEKPGARYGYTF
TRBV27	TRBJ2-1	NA	CASALGWGGANNEQFF
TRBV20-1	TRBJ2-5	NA	CSASRGLQETQYF
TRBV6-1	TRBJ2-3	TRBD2	CASSFASGGAADTQYF
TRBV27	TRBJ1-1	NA	CASSTLTGSTEAFF
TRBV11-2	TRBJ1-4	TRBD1	CASSLGAGTGNEKLLF
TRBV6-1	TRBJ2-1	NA	CASTTGLYNEQFF
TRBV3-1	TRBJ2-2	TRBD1	CASSLGTANTGELFF
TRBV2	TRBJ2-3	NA	CASKGFPDTQYF
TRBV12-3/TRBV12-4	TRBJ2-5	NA	CATSRGWETQYF
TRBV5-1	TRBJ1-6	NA	CASSLDAGKSPLHF
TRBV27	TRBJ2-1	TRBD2	CASSLGSGRPHYNEQFF
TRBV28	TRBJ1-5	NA	CASSSGPGQPQHF
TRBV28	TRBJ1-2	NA	CASSPSGSKGANYGYTF
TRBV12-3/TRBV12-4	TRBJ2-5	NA	CASSSPGAGEETQYF
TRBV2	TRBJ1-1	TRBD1	CASSEFSLGTGGNTEAFF
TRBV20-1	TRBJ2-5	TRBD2	CSARGGLADPFQETQYF
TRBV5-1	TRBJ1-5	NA	CASSFEGGGQPQHF
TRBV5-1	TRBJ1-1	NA	CASSLTEGSSEAFF
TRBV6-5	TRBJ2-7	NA	CASSSTGTNTYEQYF
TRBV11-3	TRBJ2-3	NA	CASSPHSTDTQYF
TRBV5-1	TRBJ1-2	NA	CASSSSQALYGYTF
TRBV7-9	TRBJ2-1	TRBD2	CASSSTGTSGSWGSYNEQFF
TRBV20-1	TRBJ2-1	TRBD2	CSASKAGGSNEQFF